This TCR beta chain was recovered during a study of shared clonotypes between healthy human individuals. CD45RO-negative CD8 cells positively selected for CCR7 made up the naive population, which excluded terminally differentiated effector memory CD45RA+ cells. To note about this clone: Its specificity is not known.

Overall study results and limits: Clonotypes not shared had lower generation probabilities than those common to all four donors.

This table comes from immunoSEQ multiplex PCR, and its TCRdb copy is limited to in-frame clones, with some not included. The data show roughly 2,000,000 clones, with 85% to 95% seen just once and around 1.8% held by the top ten. Germline-derived CDR1 and CDR2 are SEHNR and FQNEAQ (reference sequence). The J segment lost 8 bases and the V segment lost 4 bases, leaving 5 bases of the junction unmatched. The CDR3 covers 13 residues. The sample was naive CD8+ T cells from PBMCs. The source of this sequence is a man aged 18 to 30 in good health. Some clones in this sample may be carry-over from other donors' samples. The rearrangement links TRBV7-9 to TRBJ2-1; TRBD2 agrees at 7 bases. CDR3 sequence: CASSSPRGYEQFF. As DNA, the CDR3 is TGTGCCAGCAGCTCCCCGCGGGGGTATGAGCAGTTCTTC.